Following are 23 T cell receptor beta chains from one sample sequenced in a study of identical twins. One entry per CDR3 protein, called by TCRdb with MiXCR from the 5' RACE reads. The profile covers around 1.7 million distinct CDR3 sequences, with roughly a third appearing a single time and less than 0.35% taken by the ten largest. The sequencing input was cord blood. The receptors originated from a newborn girl in good health.

This clonotype came up a few times. V gene TRBV24-1 combines with J gene TRBJ1-2, with 8 bases lining up with TRBD1. Looked up from germline, CDR1 is KGHDR and CDR2 is SFDVKD. V gave up 4 bases and J gave up 1 base; unmatched junction bases: 4. The CDR3 is made up of 15 amino acids. The CDR3 loop is CATSDPDRGNYGYTF. The CDR3 DNA reads as TGTGCCACCAGTGACCCAGACAGGGGTAACTATGGCTACACCTTC.

In its sample, this clonotype was seen a few times. The chain recombines TRBV6-6 with TRBJ1-4, with 9 positions matching TRBD1. Trimming cost V 0 bases and J 7 bases; bases outside gene matches: 3. Per the germline V gene, CDR1 is MNHNY and CDR2 is SVGAGI (reference sequence). This CDR3 is 15 amino acids long. The CDR3 region is CASSYSGQGPEKLFF. CDR3 sequence (DNA): TGTGCCAGCAGTTACTCGGGACAGGGCCCTGAAAAACTGTTTTTT.

V and J are TRBV28 and TRBJ2-5, with 8 bases aligning to TRBD2. TRBJ2-1 explains the end of the DNA better; the J call may be wrong. The germline gives CDR1 MDHEN, CDR2 SYDVKM. The CDR3 sequence is 17 residues long. This CDR3 is CASSRPSASGPQETQFF. The DNA for the CDR3 is TGTGCCAGCAGTCGCCCCTCGGCTAGCGGGCCTCAAGAGACCCAGTTCTTC.

This clonotype was recorded a few times. The chain has TRBV29-1 and TRBJ2-3; perhaps D is TRBD1 or TRBD2 (5 bases each). Per the germline V gene, CDR1 is SQVTM and CDR2 is ANQGSEA. The CDR3 extends over 15 amino acids. The ends were cut back, 1 base at V and 4 bases at J, with 15 bases in the middle. The CDR3 reads CSVEVKGPQADTQYF. As DNA, the CDR3 is TGCAGCGTTGAAGTGAAGGGACCTCAAGCAGATACGCAGTATTTT.

This chain links TRBV20-1 with TRBJ1-1, with D hard to call. The CDR3 runs to 11 residues. V was cut by 5 bases and J by 1 base, with 5 bases left in between. From germline, CDR1 is DFQATT and CDR2 SNEGSKA (reference sequence). Here the CDR3 DNA reads TGCAGTGCTGGCTCGAACACTGAAGCTTTCTTT. Translating gives CSAGSNTEAFF.

The chain carries TRBV7-9 and TRBJ1-1; a possible D gene is TRBD1 (5 bases). CDR3 length equals 17 residues. Germline V CDR1 and CDR2: SEHNR, FQNEAQ (reference sequence). V was shortened by 2 bases and J by 4 bases, with 20 bases between the two germline ends. The CDR3 DNA reads as TGTGCCAGCAGCTTAATTCGAGTCAGGGCCTTGAGCACTGAAGCTTTCTTT. This encodes CASSLIRVRALSTEAFF.

With regard to this clonotype: The junction departs from germline at one end; a sequencing error may be responsible. J is TRBJ2-1 and V is TRBV14; perhaps D is TRBD1 or TRBD2 (5 bases each). The length of the CDR3 is 15 residues. CDR1 and CDR2 (germline): SGHDN, FVKESK. Here the CDR3 reads CASSQEGTRFDERFF. Here the CDR3 DNA reads TGTGCCAGCAGCCAAGAAGGGACGAGATTTGATGAGCGGTTCTTC.

There are many counts of this clonotype. The chain employs TRBV5-1 and TRBJ2-3; TRBD2 aligns across 7 bases. The CDR3 extends over 14 amino acids. Trimming took 3 bases from V and 0 from J; bases not matched to a gene: 1. Germline CDR1 and CDR2: SGHRS and YFSETQ. In DNA form, the CDR3 reads TGCGCCAGCAGCTCGACTAGCAGCACAGATACGCAGTATTTT. Translated: CASSSTSSTDTQYF.

This clonotype was observed a handful of times. This chain links TRBV9 with TRBJ2-1; D might be TRBD2 (6 bases). The germline V and J ends were trimmed by 0 bases and 9 bases, with 13 bases remaining between them. CDR1 and CDR2 from the germline V gene are SGDLS and YYNGEE. The CDR3 extends over 14 amino acids. The CDR3 spells CASSVGVGGVEQFF. The DNA for the CDR3 is TGTGCCAGCAGCGTAGGGGTCGGAGGGGTTGAGCAGTTCTTC.

This clonotype was detected many times. V gene TRBV29-1 combines with J gene TRBJ2-7, with D possibly matching TRBD2 (6 bases). Germline CDR1 reads SQVTM; CDR2 reads ANQGSEA. V was trimmed by 6 bases and J by 0 bases, leaving 15 bases between them. The CDR3 is 14 amino acids. CDR3 residues: CSVQTPGSSYEQYF. CDR3 bases: TGCAGCGTCCAAACCCCCGGGAGCTCCTACGAGCAGTACTTC.

In this sample, this clonotype turned up many times. The chain joins TRBV6-5 to TRBJ2-1, with D perhaps assigned TRBD1 or TRBD2 (5 bases each). CDR1 is MNHEY, CDR2 SVGAGI, per germline. The length of the CDR3 is 14 residues. V was cut by 2 bases and J by 3 bases, with 8 bases left in between. CDR3 amino acids: CASSYRGRYNEQFF. The CDR3 DNA sequence: TGTGCCAGCAGTTACAGGGGACGCTACAATGAGCAGTTCTTC.

There are a few counts of this clonotype. The gene calls are TRBV7-9 and TRBJ2-7; the match to TRBD1 covers 10 bases. This CDR3 spans 16 amino acids. CDR1 SEHNR and CDR2 FQNEAQ come from the germline V gene (reference sequence). Unmatched junction bases numbered 3, after V lost 1 base and J lost 0 bases. Here the CDR3 reads CASSLGGTGDSYEQYF. As DNA, the CDR3 is TGTGCCAGCAGCTTAGGGGGGACAGGGGACTCCTACGAGCAGTACTTC.

This clonotype came up a few times. The chain has TRBV2 and TRBJ2-7, with TRBD1 identical over 10 bases. The CDR3 contains 15 residues. Germline CDR1 and CDR2: SNHLY and FYNNEI. V shed 6 bases, J shed 3 bases, and the junction held 8 bases outside the gene matches. The CDR3 protein is CASSDRGLGGYEQYF. DNA of the CDR3: TGTGCCAGCAGCGACAGGGGGCTCGGCGGCTACGAGCAGTACTTC. The full variable domain, completed using reference TRBV2 and TRBJ2-7, is EPEVTQTPSHQVTQMGQEVILRCVPISNHLYFYWYRQILGQKVEFLVSFYNNEISEKSEIFDDQFSVERPDGSNFTLKIRSTKLEDSAMYFCASSDRGLGGYEQYFGPGTRLTVT.

The table lists this clonotype with a few counts. This chain joins TRBV2 and TRBJ1-1; TRBD1 matches at 8 bases. With 6 bases clipped from V and 0 bases from J, the junction kept 3 bases outside the gene matches. The germline V gene has CDR1 SNHLY and CDR2 FYNNEI. This CDR3 has 14 residues. The CDR3 coding sequence is TGTGCCAGCAGCGGACAGGGTTTGAACACTGAAGCTTTCTTT. Translation gives CASSGQGLNTEAFF.

This clonotype was counted a few times. The chain recombines TRBV5-1 with TRBJ1-2; D gene unclear. V shed 4 bases and J shed 5 bases, with 9 bases lying between them. This CDR3 region has 12 residues. Germline V gene lookup returns CDR1 SGHRS and CDR2 YFSETQ. CDR3 nucleotides: TGCGCCAGCAGCACCCCGGAATATGGCTACACCTTC. It yields the protein CASSTPEYGYTF.

J is TRBJ1-1 and V is TRBV7-9, with D perhaps matching TRBD1 (5 bases). The CDR3 is 14 amino acids. The germline V and J ends were trimmed by 8 bases and 7 bases, with 20 bases remaining between them. Germline V lookup: CDR1 SEHNR, CDR2 FQNEAQ (reference sequence). The CDR3 loop is CASLRGASSGEAFF. CDR3 sequence (DNA): TGTGCCAGCTTGAGGGGAGCATCGAGCGGTGAAGCTTTCTTT. Together with reference TRBV7-9 and TRBJ1-1, the CDR3 gives the full variable domain: DTGVSQNPRHKITKRGQNVTFRCDPISEHNRLYWYRQTLGQGPEFLTYFQNEAQLEKSRLLSDRFSAERPKGSFSTLEIQRTEQGDSAMYLCASLRGASSGEAFFGQGTRLTVV.

The chain couples TRBV4-1 to TRBJ1-5; TRBD1 is a possible D gene (5 bases). The CDR3 has 15 residues. Trimming cost V 1 base and J 7 bases, with 14 bases left between them. Looked up from germline, CDR1 is MGHRA and CDR2 is YSYEKL. Here the CDR3 reads CASSQVPRDFQPQHF. The CDR3 region has the DNA TGCGCCAGCAGCCAAGTACCTAGGGACTTCCAGCCCCAGCATTTT.

The sample holds many counts of this clonotype. The chain links TRBV9 to TRBJ2-3, with a possible D match to TRBD1 (6 bases). Per the germline V gene, CDR1 is SGDLS and CDR2 is YYNGEE. The CDR3 totals 14 residues. V lost 0 bases, J lost 1 base, and 6 bases lay in between. The CDR3 region is CASSVGQGTDTQYF. The CDR3 DNA reads as TGTGCCAGCAGCGTAGGACAGGGCACAGATACGCAGTATTTT. The entire variable domain, with the rest obtained from reference TRBV9 and TRBJ2-3, is as follows: DSGVTQTPKHLITATGQRVTLRCSPRSGDLSVYWYQQSLDQGLQFLIQYYNGEERAKGNILERFSAQQFPDLHSELNLSSLELGDSALYFCASSVGQGTDTQYFGPGTRLTVL.

A remark on this clonotype: As the CDR3 is not closed by the conserved phenylalanine or tryptophan, this likely results from a read error. The genes are TRBV29-1 and TRBJ2-3; D call uncertain. CDR3 length: 16 residues. The ends were cut back, 7 bases at V and 5 bases at J, with 25 bases in the middle. Germline CDR1 SQVTM, CDR2 ANQGSEA. The CDR3 coding sequence is TGCAGCGCGCTGTCCCGGAACAGTTTCTCCGGAGATACGCAGTATTAT. This translates into CSALSRNSFSGDTQYY.

DNA of the CDR3: TGTGCACGAACCGGGACAGTGAACACCGGGGAGCTGTTTTTT. This gives the protein CARTGTVNTGELFF. This rearrangement joins TRBV7-9 to TRBJ2-2; the match to TRBD1 covers 7 bases. Germline CDR1 is SEHNR and CDR2 is FQNEAQ (reference sequence). This CDR3 is built from 14 residues.

This clonotype was found many times. V and J are TRBV15 and TRBJ1-2, with TRBD1 matching over 9 bases. V shed 3 bases, J shed 4 bases, and the junction held 3 bases outside the gene matches. Germline V lookup: CDR1 LNHNV, CDR2 YYDKDF (reference sequence). CDR3 length equals 14 residues. CDR3 coding DNA: TGTGCCACCAGCAGGGGACAGGGAACCTATGGCTACACCTTC. This gives the protein CATSRGQGTYGYTF.

The chain employs TRBV2 and TRBJ1-1; 9 nucleotides match TRBD1. The germline CDR1 and CDR2 sequences are SNHLY and FYNNEI. The CDR3 has 14 residues. J was trimmed by 3 bases and V by 7 bases; bases with no gene match: 6. The CDR3 coding sequence is TGTGCCAGCACCCTACAGGGGGCCGACACTGAAGCTTTCTTT. Residues: CASTLQGADTEAFF.

Only a few counts were recorded for this clonotype. This sequence joins TRBV7-2 and TRBJ2-1; no clear D gene. V gave up 2 bases and J gave up 0 bases, with 11 bases separating them. CDR3 length equals 16 residues. Germline lookup yields CDR1 SGHTA and CDR2 FQGNSA. CDR3 sequence: CASSLRADSSYNEQFF. The CDR3 bases are TGTGCCAGCAGCTTAAGGGCCGATAGCTCCTACAATGAGCAGTTCTTC.